This entry lists 12 T cell receptor beta chains sequenced from one sample in a study of blood T cell repertoires in COVID-19. Some clones are missing from TCRdb's copy, which holds only in-frame ones; the method was immunoSEQ multiplex PCR. The sample carries roughly 43,000 clones, more than 85% recorded once. The material sequenced was PBMCs or T cells enriched from blood (not recorded which). These receptors were obtained from a woman aged 45-65 years who had recovered from COVID-19.

This clone was counted a single time. The chain uses TRBV20-1 and TRBJ2-4; D remains unclear. CDR1 DFQATT and CDR2 SNEGSKA come from the germline V gene (reference sequence). The ends were cut back, 5 bases at V and 8 bases at J, with 10 bases in the middle. This CDR3 has 11 amino acids. The chain's CDR3 is CSASPSHIQYF. The CDR3 DNA reads TGCAGTGCTTCCCCAAGCCACATTCAGTACTTC.

V gene TRBV10-3 combines with J gene TRBJ2-5, with 8 bases that match TRBD1. With V trimmed by 0 bases and J by 6 bases, 9 bases remained unmatched. The CDR3 loop spans 16 amino acids. The germline gives CDR1 ENHRY, CDR2 SYGVKD. CDR3 bases: TGTGCCATCAGTGAGTCGGCCCAGGGGGCGTTGAAGACCCAGTACTTC. Translating gives CAISESAQGALKTQYF.

The chain is built from TRBV7-2 and TRBJ2-7; D uncertain. Deletions cut 0 bases from V and 1 base from J, with 10 bases between. Germline V gene sequence: CDR1 SGHTA, CDR2 FQGNSA. The CDR3 totals 15 residues. The CDR3 reads CASSLAAGPSYEQYF. The CDR3 region has the DNA TGTGCCAGCAGCTTAGCGGCAGGTCCATCCTACGAGCAGTACTTC.

The chain links TRBV6-2 or TRBV6-3 to TRBJ1-5; maybe TRBD1 (6 bases). V shed 4 bases and J shed 1 base, with 8 bases lying between them. From germline, CDR1 is MNHEY and CDR2 SVGEGT. The CDR3 length is 14 residues. The CDR3 loop reads CASSSTGSNQPQHF. The CDR3 DNA sequence: TGTGCCAGCAGTTCTACAGGGAGCAATCAGCCCCAGCATTTT.

This chain links TRBV7-2 with TRBJ2-5; 11 bases are shared with TRBD2. V lost 6 bases, J lost 5 bases, and 14 bases stayed unmatched. CDR1 SGHTA and CDR2 FQGNSA come from the germline V gene. The CDR3 runs 17 residues. CDR3 loop: CASSSIAGGLRVETQYF. CDR3 nucleotides: TGTGCCAGCAGTTCGATAGCGGGGGGGCTAAGGGTGGAGACCCAGTACTTC. Complete variable domain (other parts from reference TRBV7-2 and TRBJ2-5): GAGVSQSPSNKVTEKGKDVELRCDPISGHTALYWYRQSLGQGLEFLIYFQGNSAPDKSGLPSDRFSAERTGGSVSTLTIQRTQQEDSAVYLCASSSIAGGLRVETQYFGPGTRLLVL.

The J gene is TRBJ2-3, the V gene TRBV5-1; TRBD1 matches 8 bases. In germline, CDR1 is SGHRS, CDR2 YFSETQ. Germline trimming cut 4 bases from V and 1 base from J; bases unmatched to any gene: 5. CDR3 length: 15 residues. CDR3 residues: CASSPGDRRTDTQYF. The CDR3 bases are TGCGCCAGCAGCCCCGGGGACAGGCGCACAGATACGCAGTATTTT. The full variable domain, rest sourced from reference TRBV5-1 and TRBJ2-3, is KAGVTQTPRYLIKTRGQQVTLSCSPISGHRSVSWYQQTPGQGLQFLFEYFSETQRNKGNFPGRFSGRQFSNSRSEMNVSTLELGDSALYLCASSPGDRRTDTQYFGPGTRLTVL.

The genes are TRBV6-2 or TRBV6-3 and TRBJ2-3; 11 nucleotides match TRBD2. The V gene end was trimmed by 6 bases and the J gene end by 6 bases; junction bases not matched to a gene: 20. CDR3 length: 19 residues. Germline V gives CDR1 MNHEY, CDR2 SVGEGT. CDR3 sequence reads: CASSPRSTRRLAGLDTQYF. CDR3 bases: TGTGCCAGCAGCCCCCGGTCCACGCGTCGACTAGCGGGATTGGATACGCAGTATTTT.

The gene calls are TRBV6-2 or TRBV6-3 and TRBJ1-2, with 8 nucleotides matching TRBD1. Germline trimming cut 8 bases from V and 5 bases from J; bases unmatched to any gene: 13. Germline CDR1 and CDR2: MNHEY and SVGEGT. This CDR3 spans 15 amino acids. CDR3 amino acids: CASRSDRGELYGYTF. For the CDR3, the DNA is TGTGCCAGCCGTTCTGACAGGGGCGAACTTTATGGCTACACCTTC.

The chain couples TRBV7-2 to TRBJ1-4, with 10 bases fitting TRBD1. V gave up 5 bases and J gave up 4 bases; unmatched junction bases: 4. Germline-derived CDR1 and CDR2 are SGHTA and FQGNSA. This CDR3 contains 15 residues. The CDR3 protein is CASSAGTGVNEKLFF. The DNA for the CDR3 is TGTGCCAGCAGCGCAGGGACAGGGGTTAATGAAAAACTGTTTTTT.

This clone appeared once. The rearrangement joins TRBV6-5 to TRBJ2-3; no clear D. V gave up 4 bases and J gave up 4 bases, with 9 bases separating them. The CDR3 runs 13 residues. CDR1 and CDR2 (germline): MNHEY, SVGAGI. CDR3 in DNA: TGTGCCAGCAGTTCAAGGCAGGCAGATACGCAGTATTTT. Amino acids: CASSSRQADTQYF.

V gene TRBV5-6 combines with J gene TRBJ2-2; tentatively, D is TRBD1 (5 bases). The germline V gene encodes CDR1 SGHDT and CDR2 YYEEEE. The V and J ends lost 2 bases and 2 bases respectively, with 7 bases between them. There are 14 residues in the CDR3. The CDR3 nucleotides read TGTGCCAGCAGCTTACAGGCTAACACCGGGGAGCTGTTTTTT. Its translation is CASSLQANTGELFF. Full variable domain (missing parts from reference TRBV5-6 and TRBJ2-2): DAGVTQSPTHLIKTRGQQVTLRCSPKSGHDTVSWYQQALGQGPQFIFQYYEEEERQRGNFPDRFSGHQFPNYSSELNVNALLLGDSALYLCASSLQANTGELFFGEGSRLTVL.

The chain links TRBV5-6 to TRBJ1-1; D remains unclear. The CDR3 contains 11 residues. The ends were cut back, 0 bases at V and 11 bases at J, with 8 bases in the middle. Looked up from germline, CDR1 is SGHDT and CDR2 is YYEEEE. CDR3 residues: CASSLVGEAFF. CDR3 nucleotides: TGTGCCAGCAGCTTGGTCGGGGAGGCTTTCTTT.